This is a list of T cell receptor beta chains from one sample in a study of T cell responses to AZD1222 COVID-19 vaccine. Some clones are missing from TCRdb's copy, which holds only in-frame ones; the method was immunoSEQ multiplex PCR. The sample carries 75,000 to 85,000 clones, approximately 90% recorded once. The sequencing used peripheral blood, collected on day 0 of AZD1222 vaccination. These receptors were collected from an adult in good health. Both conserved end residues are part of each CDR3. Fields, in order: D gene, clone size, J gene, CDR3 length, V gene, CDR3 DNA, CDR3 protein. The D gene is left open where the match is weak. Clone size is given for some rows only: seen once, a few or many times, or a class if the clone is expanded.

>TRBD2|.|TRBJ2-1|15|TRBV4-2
TGTGCCAGCAGCCAAGAACTAGCGGGAGCCGTCGAGCAGTTCTTC
CASSQELAGAVEQFF
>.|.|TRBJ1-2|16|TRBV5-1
TGCGCCAGCAGCCAGCGGGACGCGGGGGTAGACTATGGCTACACCTTC
CASSQRDAGVDYGYTF
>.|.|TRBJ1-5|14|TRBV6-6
TGTGCCAGCAGCCCCCGGACAGTGGATCAGCCCCAGCATTTT
CASSPRTVDQPQHF
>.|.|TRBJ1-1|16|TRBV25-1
TGTGCCAGCAGTAAAAGAGGAGGGCTTTGGAACACTGAAGCTTTCTTT
CASSKRGGLWNTEAFF
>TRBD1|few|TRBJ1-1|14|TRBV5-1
TGCGCCAGCAGCTCCGGACAGGGGGCGACTGAAGCTTTCTTT
CASSSGQGATEAFF
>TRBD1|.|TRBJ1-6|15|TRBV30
TGTGCCTGGAGTGTACGAGGGACAGGGGGCTCACCCCTCCACTTT
CAWSVRGTGGSPLHF
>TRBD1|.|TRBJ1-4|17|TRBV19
TGTGCCAGTAGTACAGGACAGGGGGCTTCGCCTAATGAAAAACTGTTTTTT
CASSTGQGASPNEKLFF
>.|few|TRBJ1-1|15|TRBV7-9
TGTGCCAGCAGCTTCACCAATTACATGAACACTGAAGCTTTCTTT
CASSFTNYMNTEAFF
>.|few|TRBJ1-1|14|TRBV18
TGTGCCAGCTCACCAGGGGGGGGAGACACTGAAGCTTTCTTT
CASSPGGGDTEAFF
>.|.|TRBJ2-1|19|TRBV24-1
TGTGCCACCAGTGATATGGACAGGGCGAAAGGACTAGTAAAGGATGAGCAGTTCTTC
CATSDMDRAKGLVKDEQFF
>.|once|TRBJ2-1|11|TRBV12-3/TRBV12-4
TGTGCCAGCAGTTCCGGCGGTGAGCAGTTCTTC
CASSSGGEQFF
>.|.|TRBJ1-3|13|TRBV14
TGTGCCAGCAGCCCGAGCGTTAAAAACACCATATATTTT
CASSPSVKNTIYF
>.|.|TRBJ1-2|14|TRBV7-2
TGTGCCAGCAGCTTAGTTCCCCCGGCGCGGGGCTACACCTTC
CASSLVPPARGYTF
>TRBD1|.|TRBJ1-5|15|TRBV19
TGTGCCAGTAAAATCGGGACAGTGGACAATCAGCCCCAGCATTTT
CASKIGTVDNQPQHF
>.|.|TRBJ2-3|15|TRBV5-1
TGCGCCAGCAGCCCCGAAGGGTCAACCGGGGATACGCAGTATTTT
CASSPEGSTGDTQYF
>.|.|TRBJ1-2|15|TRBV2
TGTGCCAGCAGTACGGACAGCGCAACTAACTATGGCTACACCTTC
CASSTDSATNYGYTF
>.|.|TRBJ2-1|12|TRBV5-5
TGTGCCAGCAGCATTCAGGGTAATGAGCAGTTCTTC
CASSIQGNEQFF
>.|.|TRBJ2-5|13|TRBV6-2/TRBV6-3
TGTGCCAGCAGTTACTTCAGGGGAGAGACCCAGTACTTC
CASSYFRGETQYF
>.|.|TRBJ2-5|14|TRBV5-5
TGTGCCAGCAGCTCCCGGGGTCCGGGGGAGACCCAGTACTTC
CASSSRGPGETQYF
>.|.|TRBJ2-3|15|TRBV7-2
TGTGCCAGCAGCTTAGGTCCAATCGCAGGAGATACGCAGTATTTT
CASSLGPIAGDTQYF
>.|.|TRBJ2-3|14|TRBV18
TGTGCCAGCTCACCGAGGGGGACTGCAGATACGCAGTATTTT
CASSPRGTADTQYF
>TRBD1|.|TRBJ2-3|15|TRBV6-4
TGTGCCAGCAGTGAGGGGACAGGGGGCGCAGATACGCAGTATTTT
CASSEGTGGADTQYF
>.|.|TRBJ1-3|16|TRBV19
TGTGCCAGTAGTATACAAGGGGATGCGACTGGAAACACCATATATTTT
CASSIQGDATGNTIYF
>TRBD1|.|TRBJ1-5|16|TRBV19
TGTGCCACTCAGCGACAGGACAGGGGGCTAAATCAGCCCCAGCATTTT
CATQRQDRGLNQPQHF
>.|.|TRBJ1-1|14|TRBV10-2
TGCGCCAGCAGTGCGATCAGGGGAGGCACTGAAGCTTTCTTT
CASSAIRGGTEAFF
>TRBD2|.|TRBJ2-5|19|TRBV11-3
TGTGCCAGCAGGGGGTATGGGGGTACTAGCGGGAGAGGTGGAGAGACCCAGTACTTC
CASRGYGGTSGRGGETQYF
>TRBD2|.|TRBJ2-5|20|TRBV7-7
TGTGCCAGCAGCTTATTTTCCCAAAGTGAGCTAGCGGGGTACCAAGAGACCCAGTACTTC
CASSLFSQSELAGYQETQYF
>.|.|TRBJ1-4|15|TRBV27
TGTGCCAGCACCTACTCCTCCGGGACAACCGGAAAACTGTTTTTT
CASTYSSGTTGKLFF
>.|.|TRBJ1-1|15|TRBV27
TGTGCCAGCAGCCGTGACAGGATAGTAGGGACTGAAGCTTTCTTT
CASSRDRIVGTEAFF
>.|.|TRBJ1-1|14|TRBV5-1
TGCGCCAGCAGCTTTACCCGGAAGAACACTGAAGCTTTCTTT
CASSFTRKNTEAFF
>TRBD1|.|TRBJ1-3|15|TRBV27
TGTGCCAGCAGACCCGGACAGGGGGCCTCGAACACCATATATTTT
CASRPGQGASNTIYF
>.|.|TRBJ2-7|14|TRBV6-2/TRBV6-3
TGTGCCAGCATCCCAAAACAGGGCCTCTACGAGCAGTACTTC
CASIPKQGLYEQYF
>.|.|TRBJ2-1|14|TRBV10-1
TGCGCCAGCAGTGTGGGGACCTCCTACAATGAGCAGTTCTTC
CASSVGTSYNEQFF
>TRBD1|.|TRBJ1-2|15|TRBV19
TGTGCCAGTATCCTTAATCCGGGACAGGCCCATGGCTACACCTTC
CASILNPGQAHGYTF
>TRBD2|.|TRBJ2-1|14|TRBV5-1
TGCGCCAGCAGCTCGACTAGCGCTTACAATGAGCAGTTCTTC
CASSSTSAYNEQFF
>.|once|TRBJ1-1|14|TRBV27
TGTGCCAGCAGTTTATTTGAGGGTGGCACTGAAGCTTTCTTT
CASSLFEGGTEAFF
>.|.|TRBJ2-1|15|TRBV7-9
TGTGCCAGCAGCTTAGATGGGGGGAGGTACAATGAGCAGTTCTTC
CASSLDGGRYNEQFF
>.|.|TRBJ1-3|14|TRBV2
TGTGCCAGCAGATCGGGGTTCTCTGGAAACACCATATATTTT
CASRSGFSGNTIYF
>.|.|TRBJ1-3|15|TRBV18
TGTGCCAGCTCACCACGGCAGAACTCTGGAAACACCATATATTTT
CASSPRQNSGNTIYF
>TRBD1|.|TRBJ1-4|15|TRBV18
TGTGCCAGCTCACCTTCCGGGACAGGGGGTGAAAAACTGTTTTTT
CASSPSGTGGEKLFF
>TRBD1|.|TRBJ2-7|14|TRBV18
TGTGCCAGCTCGCCCGGGACAGGGGGCTACGAGCAGTACTTC
CASSPGTGGYEQYF
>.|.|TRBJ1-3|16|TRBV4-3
TGCGCCAGCAGCCAAGATAGCGGGTCCCCTGGAAACACCATATATTTT
CASSQDSGSPGNTIYF
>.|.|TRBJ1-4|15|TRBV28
TGTGCCAGCAGCACAGACGGGGTGGTAGGTGAAAAACTGTTTTTT
CASSTDGVVGEKLFF
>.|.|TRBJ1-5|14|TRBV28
TGTGCCAGCACCCCTGCGGGGGGGCATCAGCCCCAGCATTTT
CASTPAGGHQPQHF
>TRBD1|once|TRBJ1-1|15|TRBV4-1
TGCGCCAGCAGCCAAGAGACAGGGAACCCCACTGAAGCTTTCTTT
CASSQETGNPTEAFF
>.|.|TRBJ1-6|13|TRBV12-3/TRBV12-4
TGTGCCAGCAGAGGACTAACTGGTTCACCCCTCCACTTT
CASRGLTGSPLHF
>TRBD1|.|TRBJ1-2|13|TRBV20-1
TGCAGTGCTAGTCATACAGGGGCGCTCGGCTACACCTTC
CSASHTGALGYTF
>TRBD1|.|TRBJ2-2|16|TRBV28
TGTGCCAGCAGTCCTATCACAGGGGGCAAGGCCGGGGAGCTGTTTTTT
CASSPITGGKAGELFF